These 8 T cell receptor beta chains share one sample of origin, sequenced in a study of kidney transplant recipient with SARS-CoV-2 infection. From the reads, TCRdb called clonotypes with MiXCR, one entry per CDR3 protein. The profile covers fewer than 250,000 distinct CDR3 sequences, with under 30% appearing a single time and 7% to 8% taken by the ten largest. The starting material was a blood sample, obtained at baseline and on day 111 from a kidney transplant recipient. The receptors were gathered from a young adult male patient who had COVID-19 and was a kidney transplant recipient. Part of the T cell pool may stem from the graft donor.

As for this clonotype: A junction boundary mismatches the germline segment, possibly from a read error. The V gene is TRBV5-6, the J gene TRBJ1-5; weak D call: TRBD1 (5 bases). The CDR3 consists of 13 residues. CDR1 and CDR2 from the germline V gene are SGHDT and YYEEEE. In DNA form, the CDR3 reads TGTGCCGGCAGCTTGCAGGGAAGTCAGCCCCAGCATTTT. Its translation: CAGSLQGSQPQHF.

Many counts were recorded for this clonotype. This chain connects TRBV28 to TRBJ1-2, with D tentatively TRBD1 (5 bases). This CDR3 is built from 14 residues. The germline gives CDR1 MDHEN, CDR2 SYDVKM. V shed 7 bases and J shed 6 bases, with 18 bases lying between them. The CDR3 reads CASIVGDDSNGYTF. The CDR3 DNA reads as TGTGCCAGCATTGTAGGGGACGATAGTAATGGCTACACCTTC.

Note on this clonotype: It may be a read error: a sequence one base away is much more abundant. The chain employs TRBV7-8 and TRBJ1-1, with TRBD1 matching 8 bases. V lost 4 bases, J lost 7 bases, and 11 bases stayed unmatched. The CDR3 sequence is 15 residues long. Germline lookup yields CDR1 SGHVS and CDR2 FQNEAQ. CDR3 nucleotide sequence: TGTGCCAGCAGCTCTCCCCAGGGGGCGCGAATTGAAGCTTTCTTT. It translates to CASSSPQGARIEAFF. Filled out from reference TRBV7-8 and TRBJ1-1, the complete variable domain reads GAGVSQSPRYKVAKRGQDVALRCDPISGHVSLFWYQQALGQGPEFLTYFQNEAQLDKSGLPSDRFFAERPEGSVSTLKIQRTQQEDSAVYLCASSSPQGARIEAFFGQGTRLTVV.

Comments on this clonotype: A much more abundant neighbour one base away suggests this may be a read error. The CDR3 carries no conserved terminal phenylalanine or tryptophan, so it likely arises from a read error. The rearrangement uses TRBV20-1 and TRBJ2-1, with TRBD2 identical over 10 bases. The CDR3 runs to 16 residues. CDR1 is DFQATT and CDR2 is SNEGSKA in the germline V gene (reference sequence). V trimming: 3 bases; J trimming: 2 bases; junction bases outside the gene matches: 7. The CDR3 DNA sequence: TGCAGTGCTAGGTGGGGTCTAGCGGGGGCCTACAATGAGCAGTTCCTC. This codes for CSARWGLAGAYNEQFL.

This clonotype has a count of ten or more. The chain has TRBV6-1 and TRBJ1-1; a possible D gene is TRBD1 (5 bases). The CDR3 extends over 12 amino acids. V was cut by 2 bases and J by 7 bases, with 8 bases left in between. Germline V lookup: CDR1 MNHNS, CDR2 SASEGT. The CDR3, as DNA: TGTGCCAGCAGTGAAAGTGGGGGTGAAGCTTTCTTT. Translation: CASSESGGEAFF.

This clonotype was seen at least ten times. The CDR3 DNA reads as TGTGCCAGCAGTGACGGGACCACAGATACGCAGTATTTT. Translation gives CASSDGTTDTQYF. The gene calls are TRBV6-4 and TRBJ2-3; tentatively, D is TRBD1 or TRBD2 (5 bases each). V lost 2 bases to trimming and J lost 2 bases, with 5 bases between them. The CDR3 consists of 13 residues. Per the germline V gene, CDR1 is MRHNA and CDR2 is SNTAGT.

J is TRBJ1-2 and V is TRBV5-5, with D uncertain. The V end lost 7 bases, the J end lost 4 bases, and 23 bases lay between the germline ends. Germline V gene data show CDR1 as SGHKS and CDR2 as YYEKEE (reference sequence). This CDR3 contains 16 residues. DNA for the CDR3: TGTGCCAGCTCTCGGACTGTCTCGCGAAAGACCTATGGCTACACCTTC. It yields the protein CASSRTVSRKTYGYTF.

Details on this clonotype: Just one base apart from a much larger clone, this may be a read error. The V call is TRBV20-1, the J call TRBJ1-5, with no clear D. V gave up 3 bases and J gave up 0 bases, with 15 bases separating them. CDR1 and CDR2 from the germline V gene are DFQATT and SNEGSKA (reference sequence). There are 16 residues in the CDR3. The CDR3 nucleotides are TGCAGTGCTAGGGACGGCAGGCTTTATAGCAATCAGCCCCAGCATTTT. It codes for CSARDGRLYSNQPQHF.